The clone carrying this TCR beta chain appeared many times. Each CDR3 protein gets one entry after TCRdb re-called the RT-PCR reads with MiXCR. The sample carries about 780,000 distinct CDR3 sequences, about a fifth recorded once. The data were taken from a study of response to subunit inactivated influenza vaccine. This CDR3 comprises 14 residues. V shed 3 bases and J shed 0 bases, with 7 bases lying between them. Germline values: CDR1 LGHNA, CDR2 YNFKEQ. This chain connects TRBV4-2 to TRBJ2-3; D is uncertain. The sample in question was PBMCs from blood, obtained roughly 5 days after vaccination. The TCR originated in a middle-aged man who received an inactivated influenza vaccine. CDR3 sequence: CASSHRPSTDTQYF. For the CDR3, the DNA is TGTGCCAGCAGCCACAGGCCGAGCACAGATACGCAGTATTTT.